Given below is one T cell receptor beta chain in context. The CDR3 runs to 11 residues. Losses at the gene ends were 3 bases for V and 7 bases for J; bases not matched to a gene: 0. The data stem from a study of blood T cell repertoires in COVID-19. Study-wide context: Researchers got acute and convalescent COVID-19 samples from the United States, Italy and Spain.

As processed by the authors: Researchers report that nucleated cell counts were estimated from reference gene primer amplification. The data were produced by immunoSEQ multiplex PCR, yet TCRdb's version contains in-frame clones alone and is incomplete. V, J and clone size are taken as reported in that table, and D and trimming were inferred from the DNA itself. The sample shows fewer than 60,000 clones, about 83% of them seen only once. This chain connects TRBV12-3 or TRBV12-4 to TRBJ2-7; TRBD2 aligns across 7 bases. This TCR came from a woman older than 75 with acute or convalescent COVID-19. Source material: peripheral blood. CDR3 sequence: CASSLGGEQYF. The DNA of the CDR3 is TGTGCCAGCAGTTTGGGAGGGGAGCAGTACTTC.